This is a list of T cell receptor beta chains from one sample in a study of identical twins. TCRdb reprocessed the 5' RACE reads via MiXCR and lists one record per CDR3 protein. The table includes hundreds of thousands of distinct CDR3 sequences, around 6% detected once. The source material was naive T cells sorted from blood. The receptor source for this set is a young man in good health. Each CDR3 is given with its conserved first and last residue. Each record gives: V gene, clone size, D gene, J gene, CDR3 protein, CDR3 DNA. A D gene is named only where the DNA matches it firmly. Not all rows give a size; the values are once, few, many and, for expanded clones, a class.

TRBV6-5,many,TRBD1,TRBJ1-1,CASSYSRDRVLDTEAFF,TGTGCCAGCAGTTACTCTAGGGACAGGGTATTGGACACTGAAGCTTTCTTT
TRBV27,many,-,TRBJ2-3,CASSLWQGTDTQYF,TGTGCCAGCAGTTTATGGCAGGGAACAGATACGCAGTATTTT
TRBV28,few,-,TRBJ2-5,CASSLYPQMAQETQYF,TGTGCCAGCAGTTTATATCCCCAAATGGCCCAAGAGACCCAGTACTTC
TRBV7-9,-,TRBD2,TRBJ2-4,CASSPELAGVKNIQYF,TGTGCCAGCAGCCCAGAACTAGCGGGCGTCAAAAACATTCAGTACTTC
TRBV27,many,TRBD2,TRBJ2-7,CASSPGTSGYYEQYF,TGTGCCAGCAGTCCGGGGACTAGCGGTTACTACGAGCAGTACTTC
TRBV28,-,-,TRBJ2-1,CASSSSPGTGQFF,-
TRBV7-2,many,TRBD2,TRBJ2-1,CASSLISGSSYNEQFF,TGTGCCAGCAGCTTAATTAGCGGGAGCTCCTACAATGAGCAGTTCTTC
TRBV3-1,-,TRBD1,TRBJ1-6,CASSRTGTENSPLHF,TGTGCCAGCAGCCGGACCGGGACAGAGAATTCACCCCTCCACTTT
TRBV20-1,few,-,TRBJ1-4,CSARDWGSNEKLFF,TGCAGTGCTAGAGATTGGGGGTCTAATGAAAAACTGTTTTTT
TRBV12-3/TRBV12-4,many,-,TRBJ2-7,CASSLGQVEQYF,TGTGCCAGCAGTTTGGGGCAAGTCGAGCAGTACTTC
TRBV5-6,many,-,TRBJ2-7,CASSFDRLGLEYF,TGTGCCAGCAGCTTCGATCGACTGGGTTTGGAGTACTTC
TRBV28,-,-,TRBJ2-6,CASSFVNSGANVLTF,TGTGCCAGCAGTTTCGTAAACTCTGGGGCCAACGTCCTGACTTTC
TRBV12-3/TRBV12-4,many,-,TRBJ1-6,CASSRDILYSPLHF,TGTGCCAGCAGCCGGGACATTTTATATTCACCCCTCCACTTT
TRBV7-9,few,TRBD1,TRBJ1-1,CASTLKGAGLTEAFF,TGTGCCAGCACTCTTAAGGGGGCAGGATTGACTGAAGCTTTCTTT
TRBV12-3/TRBV12-4,many,-,TRBJ1-4,CASRTGTAAEKLFF,TGTGCCAGCAGAACCGGGACGGCGGCGGAAAAACTGTTTTTT
TRBV7-2,many,-,TRBJ1-1,CASSLEAGNTEAFF,TGTGCCAGCAGCTTAGAGGCGGGGAACACTGAAGCTTTCTTT
TRBV27,many,TRBD2,TRBJ2-1,CASSTSGLAGGPGEQFF,TGTGCCAGCAGTACCTCAGGACTAGCGGGAGGGCCAGGCGAGCAGTTCTTC
TRBV18,-,TRBD2,TRBJ2-7,CASSPKAGGSYEQYF,TGTGCCAGCTCACCAAAAGCGGGAGGGTCCTACGAGCAGTACTTC
TRBV20-1,many,TRBD2,TRBJ2-5,CSATAGGPISETQYF,TGCAGTGCTACGGCGGGAGGGCCGATTTCGGAGACCCAGTACTTC
TRBV5-6,many,TRBD1,TRBJ1-1,CASSNRDRENTEAFF,TGTGCCAGCAGCAACAGGGACAGGGAGAACACTGAAGCTTTCTTT
TRBV6-2/TRBV6-3,many,-,TRBJ1-1,CASSYPAAATQAFF,TGTGCCAGCAGTTATCCGGCTGCGGCCACACAAGCTTTCTTT
TRBV7-2,few,TRBD2,TRBJ2-2,CASSFSGEGTGELFF,TGTGCCAGCAGCTTTAGCGGGGAGGGCACCGGGGAGCTGTTTTTT
TRBV20-1,many,TRBD1,TRBJ1-2,CSARGDRGYGYTF,TGCAGTGCTAGGGGGGACAGGGGCTATGGCTACACCTTC
TRBV29-1,many,TRBD2,TRBJ2-2,CSAGTGLAGVGELFF,TGCAGCGCCGGGACGGGACTAGCGGGAGTGGGGGAGCTGTTTTTT
TRBV4-1,few,TRBD2,TRBJ2-1,CASSQDPPPAGDFNEQFF,TGCGCCAGCAGCCAAGATCCCCCTCCTGCGGGAGATTTCAATGAGCAGTTCTTC
TRBV20-1,many,TRBD2,TRBJ2-7,CSATFDGRDEQYF,TGCAGTGCCACATTCGACGGGAGGGACGAGCAGTACTTC
TRBV30,few,TRBD2,TRBJ2-1,CAWTLAGRNEQFF,TGTGCCTGGACACTAGCGGGAAGAAATGAGCAGTTCTTC
TRBV5-1,few,-,TRBJ2-7,CASSLDGVLVDEQYF,TGCGCCAGCAGCTTGGACGGGGTTTTAGTAGACGAGCAGTACTTC
TRBV28,-,-,TRBJ2-5,CASLGETQYF,TGTGCCAGCCTTGGGGAGACCCAGTACTTC
TRBV28,-,TRBD1,TRBJ1-2,CASSFADRDPSGYTF,TGTGCCAGCAGTTTCGCGGACAGGGACCCAAGTGGCTACACCTTC
TRBV25-1,many,TRBD1,TRBJ2-1,CASSELGTDNEQFF,TGTGCCAGCAGTGAATTAGGGACAGACAATGAGCAGTTCTTC
TRBV11-2,-,-,TRBJ2-1,CASSLEVNPRGEQFF,TGTGCCAGCAGCTTAGAGGTAAATCCCCGCGGGGAGCAGTTCTTC
TRBV27,many,-,TRBJ2-2,CASSLGPYTGELFF,TGTGCCAGCAGTCTTGGACCGTACACCGGGGAGCTGTTTTTT
TRBV12-3/TRBV12-4,many,-,TRBJ2-2,CASSYGRELFF,TGTGCCAGCAGTTATGGGCGGGAGCTGTTTTTT
TRBV14,-,TRBD2,TRBJ2-1,CASSQLTSGTLTGNEQFF,TGTGCCAGCAGCCAACTTACTAGCGGAACCCTAACGGGGAATGAGCAGTTCTTC
TRBV5-1,many,TRBD2,TRBJ2-4,CASSMGLAGVGAKNIQYF,TGCGCCAGCAGCATGGGACTAGCGGGAGTAGGTGCCAAAAACATTCAGTACTTC
TRBV10-3,many,-,TRBJ2-7,CAISESGDPGSSYEQYF,TGTGCCATCAGTGAGTCTGGGGATCCAGGGAGCTCCTACGAGCAGTACTTC
TRBV6-2/TRBV6-3,many,TRBD1,TRBJ2-7,CASSLLGQGPYEQYF,TGTGCCAGCAGTTTATTGGGACAGGGGCCCTACGAGCAGTACTTC
TRBV4-1,many,-,TRBJ2-1,CASSQLQVGEQFF,TGCGCCAGCAGCCAGCTCCAAGTAGGTGAGCAGTTCTTC
TRBV12-3/TRBV12-4,many,-,TRBJ1-6,CASERGNNSPLHF,TGTGCCAGCGAGAGGGGGAATAATTCACCCCTCCACTTT
TRBV9,many,-,TRBJ2-1,CASSERSAEEQFF,TGTGCCAGCAGCGAGAGGTCTGCTGAGGAGCAGTTCTTC
TRBV5-1,many,-,TRBJ2-2,CASRLGSTGELFF,TGCGCCAGCAGACTCGGGAGCACCGGGGAGCTGTTTTTT
TRBV6-1,many,-,TRBJ2-2,CATHWGLANTGELFF,TGTGCCACCCACTGGGGACTGGCGAACACCGGGGAGCTGTTTTTT
TRBV10-3,many,-,TRBJ1-1,CVAGMNTEAFF,TGTGTAGCAGGGATGAACACTGAAGCTTTCTTT
TRBV6-2/TRBV6-3,-,TRBD2,TRBJ2-7,CASSYPYAVAGRAGYEQYF,TGTGCCAGCAGTTACCCCTACGCAGTAGCCGGGAGGGCCGGGTACGAGCAGTACTTC